The text below deals with one T cell receptor beta chain. This entry is derived from a study of blood T cell repertoires in COVID-19. Study details: The United States, Italy and Spain were the sources of the acute and convalescent COVID-19 samples. In each case, the material was cDNA or gDNA derived from T cells, B-cell-depleted T cells, or PBMCs.

The CDR3 loop spans 15 amino acids. Germline CDR1 is KGHDR and CDR2 is SFDVKD. The V and J ends lost 7 bases and 1 base respectively, with 13 bases between them. In the authors' workflow: Amplification from reference gene primers served as the basis for estimated nucleated cell counts. Method: immunoSEQ multiplex PCR; TCRdb's copy keeps in-frame clones and lacks some. V, J and clone size are taken as reported in that table, and D and trimming were inferred from the DNA itself. Of approximately 60,000 clones listed, more than 60% were seen once; the top ten hold 4% to 5.5%. This chain connects TRBV24-1 to TRBJ1-5; D is unresolved. The clonotype originates from a human donor in a cohort sampled during active COVID-19. Sequenced input: peripheral blood. Written as DNA, the CDR3 is TGTGCCACCAGACTCCGGGAAGTCAGCAATCAGCCCCAGCATTTT. It yields the protein CATRLREVSNQPQHF.